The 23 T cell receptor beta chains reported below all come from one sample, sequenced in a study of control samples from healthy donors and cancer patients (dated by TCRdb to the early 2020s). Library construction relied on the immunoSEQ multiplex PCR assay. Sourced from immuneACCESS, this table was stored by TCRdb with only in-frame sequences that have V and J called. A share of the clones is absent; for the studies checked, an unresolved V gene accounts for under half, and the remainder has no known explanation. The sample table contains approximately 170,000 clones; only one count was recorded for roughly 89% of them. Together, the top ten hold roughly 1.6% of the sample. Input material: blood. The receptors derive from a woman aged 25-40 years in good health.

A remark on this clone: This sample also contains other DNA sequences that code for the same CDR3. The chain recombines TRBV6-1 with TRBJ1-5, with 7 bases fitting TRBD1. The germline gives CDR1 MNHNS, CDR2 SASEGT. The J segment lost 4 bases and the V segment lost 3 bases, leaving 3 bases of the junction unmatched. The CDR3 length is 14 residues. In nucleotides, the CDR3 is TGTGCCAGCAGTGAGACAGGGTCTAATCAGCCCCAGCATTTT. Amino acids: CASSETGSNQPQHF.

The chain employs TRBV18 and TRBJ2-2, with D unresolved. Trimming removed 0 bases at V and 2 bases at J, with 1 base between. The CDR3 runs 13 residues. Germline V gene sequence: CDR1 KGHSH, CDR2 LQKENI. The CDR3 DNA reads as TGTGCCAGCTCACCACCAAACACCGGGGAGCTGTTTTTT. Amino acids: CASSPPNTGELFF.

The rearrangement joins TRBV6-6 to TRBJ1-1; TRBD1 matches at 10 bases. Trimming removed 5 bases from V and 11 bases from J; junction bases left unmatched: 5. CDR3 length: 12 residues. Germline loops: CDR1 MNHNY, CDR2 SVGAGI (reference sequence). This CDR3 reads CASSRQGAGAFF. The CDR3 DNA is TGTGCCAGCAGTAGACAGGGGGCGGGGGCTTTCTTT.

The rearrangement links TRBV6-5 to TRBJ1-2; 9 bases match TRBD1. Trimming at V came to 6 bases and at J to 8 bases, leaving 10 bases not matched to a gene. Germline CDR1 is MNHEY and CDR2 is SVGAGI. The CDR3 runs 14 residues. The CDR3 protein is CASRSGQGMGGYTF. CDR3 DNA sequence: TGTGCCAGCAGATCGGGACAGGGTATGGGGGGCTACACCTTC.

The CDR3 DNA sequence: TGTGCCAGCAGCTTTGGAGAGGGGGCTTTTTCCTACAATGAGCAGTTCTTC. This translates into CASSFGEGAFSYNEQFF. The chain combines TRBV5-8 with TRBJ2-1; 7 positions agree with TRBD1. The CDR3 has 17 amino acids. V was pared by 2 bases and J by 1 base, with 9 bases of the junction left unmatched. Germline V gene lookup returns CDR1 SGHTS and CDR2 YDEGEE.

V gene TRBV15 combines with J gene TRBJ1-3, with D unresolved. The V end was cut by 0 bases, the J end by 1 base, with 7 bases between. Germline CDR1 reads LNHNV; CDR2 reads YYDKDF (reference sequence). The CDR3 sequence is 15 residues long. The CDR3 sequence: CATSRDKGSGNTIYF. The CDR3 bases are TGTGCCACCAGCAGAGATAAGGGATCTGGAAACACCATATATTTT.

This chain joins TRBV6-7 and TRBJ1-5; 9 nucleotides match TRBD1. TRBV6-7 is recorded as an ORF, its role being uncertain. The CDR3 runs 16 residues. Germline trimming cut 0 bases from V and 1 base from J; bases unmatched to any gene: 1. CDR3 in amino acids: CASSYSTGGSNQPQHF. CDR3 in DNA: TGTGCCAGCAGTTACTCCACAGGGGGCAGCAATCAGCCCCAGCATTTT.

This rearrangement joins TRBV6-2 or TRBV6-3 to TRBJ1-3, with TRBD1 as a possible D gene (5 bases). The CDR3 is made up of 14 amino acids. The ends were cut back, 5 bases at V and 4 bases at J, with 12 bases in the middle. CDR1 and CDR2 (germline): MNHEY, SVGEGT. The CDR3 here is CASSQQVEGNTIYF. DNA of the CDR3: TGTGCCAGCAGTCAACAGGTGGAAGGAAACACCATATATTTT.

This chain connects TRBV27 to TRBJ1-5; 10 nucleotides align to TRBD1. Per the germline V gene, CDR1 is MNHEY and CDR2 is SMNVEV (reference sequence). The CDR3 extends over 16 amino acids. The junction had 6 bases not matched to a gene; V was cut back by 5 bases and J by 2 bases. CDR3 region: CASSPLDRGGNQPQHF. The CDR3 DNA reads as TGTGCCAGCAGTCCCCTGGACAGGGGGGGCAATCAGCCCCAGCATTTT.

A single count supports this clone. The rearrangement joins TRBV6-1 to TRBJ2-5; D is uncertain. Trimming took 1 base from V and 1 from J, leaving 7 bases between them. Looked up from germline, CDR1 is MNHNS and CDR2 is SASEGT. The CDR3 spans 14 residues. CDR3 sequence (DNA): TGTGCCAGCAGTGAAGGGACCCTCCAAGAGACCCAGTACTTC. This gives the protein CASSEGTLQETQYF.

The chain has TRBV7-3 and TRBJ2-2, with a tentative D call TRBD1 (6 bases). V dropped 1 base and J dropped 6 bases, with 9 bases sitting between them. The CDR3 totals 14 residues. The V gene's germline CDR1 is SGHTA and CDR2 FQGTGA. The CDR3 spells CASSLRPGAGELFF. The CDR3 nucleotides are TGTGCCAGCAGCTTAAGGCCAGGGGCCGGGGAGCTGTTTTTT.

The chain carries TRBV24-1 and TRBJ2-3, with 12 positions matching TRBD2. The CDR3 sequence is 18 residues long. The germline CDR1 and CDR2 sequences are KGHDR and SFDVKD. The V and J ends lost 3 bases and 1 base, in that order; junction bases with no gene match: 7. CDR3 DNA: TGTGCCACCAGTGATCCCGGACTAGCGGGATGGGGCACAGATACGCAGTATTTT. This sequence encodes CATSDPGLAGWGTDTQYF.

The CDR3 loop reads CASSSPTGGITEAFF. For the CDR3, the DNA is TGTGCCAGCAGTTCCCCGACAGGGGGCATCACTGAAGCTTTCTTT. The gene calls are TRBV27 and TRBJ1-1; 10 bases map to TRBD1. The junction had 6 bases not matched to a gene; V was cut back by 4 bases and J by 4 bases. Germline V CDR1 and CDR2: MNHEY, SMNVEV (reference sequence). CDR3 length: 15 residues.

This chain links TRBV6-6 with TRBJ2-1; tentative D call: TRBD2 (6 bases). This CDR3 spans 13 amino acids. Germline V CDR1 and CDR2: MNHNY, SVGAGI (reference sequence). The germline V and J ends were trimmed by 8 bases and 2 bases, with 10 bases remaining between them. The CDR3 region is CASRDFPYNEQFF. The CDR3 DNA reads TGTGCCAGCCGGGACTTCCCCTACAATGAGCAGTTCTTC.

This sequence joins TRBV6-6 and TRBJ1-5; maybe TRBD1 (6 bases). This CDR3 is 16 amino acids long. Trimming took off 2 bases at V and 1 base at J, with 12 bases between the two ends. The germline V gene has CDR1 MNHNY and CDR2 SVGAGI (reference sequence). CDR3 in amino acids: CASSYGRGASNQPQHF. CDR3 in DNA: TGTGCCAGCAGTTACGGCCGGGGGGCGAGCAATCAGCCCCAGCATTTT.

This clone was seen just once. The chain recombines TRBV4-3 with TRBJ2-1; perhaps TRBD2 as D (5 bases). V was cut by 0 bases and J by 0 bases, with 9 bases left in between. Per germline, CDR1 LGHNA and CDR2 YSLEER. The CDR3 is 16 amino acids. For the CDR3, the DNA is TGCGCCAGCAGCCAAGACGCGGGCCCCTCCTACAATGAGCAGTTCTTC. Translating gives CASSQDAGPSYNEQFF.

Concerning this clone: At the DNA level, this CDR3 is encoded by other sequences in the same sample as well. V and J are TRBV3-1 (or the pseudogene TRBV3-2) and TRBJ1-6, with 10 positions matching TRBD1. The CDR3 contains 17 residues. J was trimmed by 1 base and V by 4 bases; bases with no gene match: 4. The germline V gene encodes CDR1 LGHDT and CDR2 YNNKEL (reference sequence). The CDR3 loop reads CASSRRTGGSYNSPLHF. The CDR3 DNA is TGTGCCAGCAGCCGAAGGACAGGGGGTTCCTATAATTCACCCCTCCACTTT.

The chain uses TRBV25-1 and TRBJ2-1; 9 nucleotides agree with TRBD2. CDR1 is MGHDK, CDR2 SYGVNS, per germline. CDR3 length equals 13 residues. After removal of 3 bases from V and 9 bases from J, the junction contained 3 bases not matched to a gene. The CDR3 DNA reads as TGTGCCAGCAGTGAGCGGGAGGGGGGTGAGCAGTTCTTC. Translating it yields CASSEREGGEQFF.

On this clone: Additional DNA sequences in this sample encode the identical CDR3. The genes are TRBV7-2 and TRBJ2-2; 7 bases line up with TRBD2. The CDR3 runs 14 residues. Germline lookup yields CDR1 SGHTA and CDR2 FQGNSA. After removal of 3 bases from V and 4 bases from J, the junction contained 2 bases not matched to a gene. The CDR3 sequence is CASSLGGSTGELFF. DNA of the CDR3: TGTGCCAGCAGCTTGGGGGGGTCCACCGGGGAGCTGTTTTTT.

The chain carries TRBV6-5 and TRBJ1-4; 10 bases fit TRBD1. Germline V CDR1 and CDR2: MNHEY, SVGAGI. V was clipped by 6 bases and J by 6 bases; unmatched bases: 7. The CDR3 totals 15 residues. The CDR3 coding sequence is TGTGCCAGCAGGCAGGGGACAGGGGATCATGAAAAACTGTTTTTT. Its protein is CASRQGTGDHEKLFF.

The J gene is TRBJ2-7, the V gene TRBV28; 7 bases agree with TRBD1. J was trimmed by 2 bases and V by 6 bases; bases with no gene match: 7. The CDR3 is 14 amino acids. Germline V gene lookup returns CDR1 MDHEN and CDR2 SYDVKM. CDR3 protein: CASRPDRATYEQYF. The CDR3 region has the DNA TGTGCCAGCAGACCTGACAGGGCCACCTACGAGCAGTACTTC.

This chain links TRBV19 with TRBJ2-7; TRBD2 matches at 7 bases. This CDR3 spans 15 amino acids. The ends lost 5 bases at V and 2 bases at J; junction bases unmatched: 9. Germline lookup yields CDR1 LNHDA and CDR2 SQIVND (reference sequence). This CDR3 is CASSSWEGYTYEQYF. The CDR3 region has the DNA TGTGCCAGTAGTTCCTGGGAGGGTTATACCTACGAGCAGTACTTC.

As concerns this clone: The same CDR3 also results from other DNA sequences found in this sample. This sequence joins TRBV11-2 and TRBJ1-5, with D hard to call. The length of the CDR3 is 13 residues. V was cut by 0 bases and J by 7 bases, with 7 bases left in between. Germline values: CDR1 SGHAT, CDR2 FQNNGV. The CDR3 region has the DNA TGTGCCAGCAGCTTAGATCGGGCACAGCCCCAGCATTTT. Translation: CASSLDRAQPQHF.